The text below deals with one TCR beta chain. Its antigen remains unidentified. Treatment in this sample: roughly 10-day PBMC culture with coronavirus spike peptide pools or control peptides (ViraFEST assay). The data derive from a study of vaccination and CD4 T cells after COVID-19. Across the study: Each person enrolled got two BNT162b2 or mRNA-1273 vaccine doses.

Trimming at V came to 4 bases and at J to 4 bases, leaving 7 bases not matched to a gene. Germline V gene sequence: CDR1 LNHDA, CDR2 SQIVND (reference sequence). There are 15 residues in the CDR3. Cultured CD4+ T cell DNA underwent sequencing with the Oncomine TCR Beta short-read assay. From the PCR reads, TCRdb called clonotypes with MiXCR, one entry per CDR3 protein. The table has some 18,000 distinct CDR3 sequences, about 50% seen once. Findings and limits, study-wide: In convalescent patients, a median about 86% of post-vaccine SARS-CoV-2-reactive clones appeared only after vaccination.

Sequenced material: CD4+ T cells from blood, cultured in vitro. The clonotype was recovered from a human donor who had recovered from COVID-19. V is TRBV19 and J is TRBJ2-5; TRBD1 matches 9 bases. CDR3 DNA sequence: TGTGCCAGTAGTACGGGACAGGGCGAACTAGAGACCCAGTACTTC. Its protein is CASSTGQGELETQYF.